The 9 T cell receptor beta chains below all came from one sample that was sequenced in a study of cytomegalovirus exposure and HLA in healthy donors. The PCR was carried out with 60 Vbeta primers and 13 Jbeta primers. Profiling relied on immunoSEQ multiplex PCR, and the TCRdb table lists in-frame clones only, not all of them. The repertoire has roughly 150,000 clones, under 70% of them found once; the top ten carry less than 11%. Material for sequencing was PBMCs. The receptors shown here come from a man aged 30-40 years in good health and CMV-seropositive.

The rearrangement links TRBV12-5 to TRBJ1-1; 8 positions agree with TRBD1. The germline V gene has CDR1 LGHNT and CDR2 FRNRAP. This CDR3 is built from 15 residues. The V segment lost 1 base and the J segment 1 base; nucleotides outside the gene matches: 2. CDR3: CASGLAQGANTEAFF. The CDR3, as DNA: TGTGCTAGTGGTTTGGCCCAGGGGGCGAACACTGAAGCTTTCTTT. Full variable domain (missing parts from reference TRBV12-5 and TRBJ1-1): DARVTQTPRHKVTEMGQEVTMRCQPILGHNTVFWYRQTMMQGLELLAYFRNRAPLDDSGMPKDRFSAEMPDATLATLKIQPSEPRDSAVYFCASGLAQGANTEAFFGQGTRLTVV.

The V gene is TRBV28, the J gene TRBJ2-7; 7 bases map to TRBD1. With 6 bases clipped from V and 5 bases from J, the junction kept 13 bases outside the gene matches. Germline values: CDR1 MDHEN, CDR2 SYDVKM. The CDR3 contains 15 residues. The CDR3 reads CASSPSDRDPHEQYF. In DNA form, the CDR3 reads TGTGCCAGCAGCCCCTCAGACAGGGATCCCCACGAGCAGTACTTC.

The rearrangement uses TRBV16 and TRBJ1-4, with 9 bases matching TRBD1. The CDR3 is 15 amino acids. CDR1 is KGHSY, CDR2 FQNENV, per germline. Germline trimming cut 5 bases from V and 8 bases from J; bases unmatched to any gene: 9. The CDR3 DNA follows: TGTGCCAGCAGCACCTACAGGGGGCGCGACGAAAAACTGTTTTTT. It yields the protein CASSTYRGRDEKLFF.

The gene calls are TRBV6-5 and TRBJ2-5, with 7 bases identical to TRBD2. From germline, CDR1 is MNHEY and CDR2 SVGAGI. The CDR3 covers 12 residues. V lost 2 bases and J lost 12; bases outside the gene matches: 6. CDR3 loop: CASSYGRAGEYF. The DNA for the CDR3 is TGTGCCAGCAGTTACGGGAGGGCTGGAGAGTACTTC.

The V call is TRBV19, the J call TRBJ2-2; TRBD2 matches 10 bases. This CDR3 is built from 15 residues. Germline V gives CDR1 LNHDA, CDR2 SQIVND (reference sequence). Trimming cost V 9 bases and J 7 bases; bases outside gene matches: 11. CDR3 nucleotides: TGTGCCAGCAAGGCCCAGCGGGAGGGGGTCGGGGAGCTGTTTTTT. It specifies CASKAQREGVGELFF.

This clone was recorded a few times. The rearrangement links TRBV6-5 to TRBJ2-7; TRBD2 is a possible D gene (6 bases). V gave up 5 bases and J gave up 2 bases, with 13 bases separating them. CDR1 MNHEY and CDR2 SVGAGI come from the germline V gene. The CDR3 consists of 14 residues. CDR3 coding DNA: TGTGCCAGCAGTCTAAAATCGGGGGCCTACGAGCAGTACTTC. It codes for CASSLKSGAYEQYF.

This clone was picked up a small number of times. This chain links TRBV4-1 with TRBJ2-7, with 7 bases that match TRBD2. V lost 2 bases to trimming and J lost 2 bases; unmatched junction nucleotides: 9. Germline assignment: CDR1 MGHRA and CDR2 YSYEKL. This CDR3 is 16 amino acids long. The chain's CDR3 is CASSQRTLATTYEQYF. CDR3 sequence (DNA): TGCGCCAGCAGCCAAAGAACACTAGCGACCACCTACGAGCAGTACTTC.

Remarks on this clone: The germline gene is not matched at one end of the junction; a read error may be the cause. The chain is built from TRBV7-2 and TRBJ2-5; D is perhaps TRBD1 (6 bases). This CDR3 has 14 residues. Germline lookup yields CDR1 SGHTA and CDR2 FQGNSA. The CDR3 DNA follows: TGTGCCAGCAGCCCCGTGAGGGGGATAAGAGAATGGCACTTC. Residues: CASSPVRGIREWHF.

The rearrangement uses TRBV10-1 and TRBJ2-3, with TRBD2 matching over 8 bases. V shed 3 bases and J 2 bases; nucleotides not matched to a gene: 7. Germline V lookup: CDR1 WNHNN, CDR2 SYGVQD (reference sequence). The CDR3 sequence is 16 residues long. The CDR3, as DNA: TGCGCCAGCAGTGACCTAGCGGGCTACTCCACAGATACGCAGTATTTT. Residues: CASSDLAGYSTDTQYF.